The 32 T cell receptor beta chains below all came from one sample that was sequenced in a study of blood T cell repertoires in COVID-19. Sequencing was performed with immunoSEQ multiplex PCR; in TCRdb, only in-frame clones are kept and a portion is missing. This repertoire shows around 140,000 clones, about 89% found once; its top ten account for 2.5% to 3%. Sequencing was carried out using peripheral blood. Every receptor here comes from a man aged 55 to 69 with active or convalescent COVID-19.

The chain uses TRBV2 and TRBJ2-5; 11 bases are shared with TRBD2. CDR1 is SNHLY and CDR2 is FYNNEI in the germline V gene. CDR3 length: 15 amino acids. J lost 1 base, V lost 4 bases, and 2 bases had no gene match. CDR3: CASSVTSGGQETQYF. The CDR3 coding sequence is TGTGCCAGCAGTGTTACTAGCGGGGGCCAAGAGACCCAGTACTTC.

The V and J genes are TRBV6-1 and TRBJ2-3; no definite D call. The CDR3 loop spans 13 amino acids. Germline CDR1 reads MNHNS; CDR2 reads SASEGT. Trimming removed 3 bases from V and 1 base from J, with 5 bases in between. For the CDR3, the DNA is TGTGCCAGCAGTGATGGGCGCACAGATACGCAGTATTTT. Amino acids: CASSDGRTDTQYF.

J is TRBJ2-5 and V is TRBV14; D is possibly TRBD1 (6 bases). V shed 5 bases and J shed 5 bases, with 18 bases lying between them. Germline V gene lookup returns CDR1 SGHDN and CDR2 FVKESK. The CDR3 contains 15 residues. The CDR3 protein is CASSATGHLGETQYF. DNA for the CDR3: TGTGCCAGCAGCGCCACGGGACACCTTGGGGAGACCCAGTACTTC.

This clone has just a few counts. The rearrangement uses TRBV6-6 and TRBJ2-7; D remains ambiguous. The germline V and J ends were trimmed by 2 bases and 3 bases, with 14 bases remaining between them. CDR1 and CDR2 from the germline V gene are MNHNY and SVGAGI (reference sequence). This CDR3 comprises 15 residues. The CDR3, as DNA: TGTGCCAGCAGTTACCCTGAGTCCTTTTTCTACGAGCAGTACTTC. Protein: CASSYPESFFYEQYF.

The chain recombines TRBV4-1 with TRBJ2-4; D not certain. This CDR3 spans 15 amino acids. CDR1 and CDR2 (germline): MGHRA, YSYEKL. Trimming cost V 3 bases and J 6 bases, with 15 bases left between them. CDR3 sequence: CASSQGLTRANIQYF. CDR3 bases: TGCGCCAGCAGCCAGGGCCTTACCCGAGCAAACATTCAGTACTTC.

This chain uses TRBV7-2 with TRBJ2-5, with D perhaps TRBD1 (6 bases). The CDR3 covers 13 residues. With 3 bases removed from V and 6 bases from J, the gap between germline ends came to 11 bases. The germline gives CDR1 SGHTA, CDR2 FQGNSA. CDR3 sequence reads: CASSFNRDKTQYF. In DNA, the CDR3 is TGTGCCAGCAGCTTTAACAGGGACAAGACCCAGTACTTC.

The V call is TRBV4-2, the J call TRBJ1-1; D may be TRBD1 (5 bases). CDR1 is LGHNA, CDR2 YNFKEQ, per germline. The CDR3 totals 17 residues. V gave up 3 bases and J gave up 3 bases, with 20 bases separating them. In DNA form, the CDR3 reads TGTGCCAGCAGCCAGAGGGGTTATGGGGCGGGGGACACTGAAGCTTTCTTT. This codes for CASSQRGYGAGDTEAFF.

This rearrangement joins TRBV27 to TRBJ2-6; 9 nucleotides align to TRBD1. The CDR3 consists of 14 residues. The V gene end was trimmed by 7 bases and the J gene end by 9 bases; junction bases not matched to a gene: 7. Per germline, CDR1 MNHEY and CDR2 SMNVEV (reference sequence). The CDR3 loop reads CASTPDRGVNVLTF. In DNA, the CDR3 is TGTGCCAGCACCCCGGACAGGGGTGTCAACGTCCTGACTTTC.

V is TRBV24-1 and J is TRBJ2-7, with 11 bases identical to TRBD2. With 4 bases clipped from V and 0 bases from J, the junction kept 4 bases outside the gene matches. CDR3 size: 16 residues. Germline V gene sequence: CDR1 KGHDR, CDR2 SFDVKD. CDR3 protein: CATSETGTSGSYEQYF. Written as DNA, the CDR3 is TGTGCCACCAGTGAAACCGGGACTAGCGGCTCCTACGAGCAGTACTTC.

This chain joins TRBV11-2 and TRBJ2-1; D remains ambiguous. The CDR3 runs 16 residues. V shed 7 bases and J shed 4 bases, with 20 bases lying between them. Germline CDR1 and CDR2: SGHAT and FQNNGV. As DNA, the CDR3 is TGTGCCAGCATAAGACTGGCAAGCGCGATGTACAATGAGCAGTTCTTC. This codes for CASIRLASAMYNEQFF.

The genes are TRBV7-9 and TRBJ2-3, with no clear D. V was clipped by 7 bases and J by 2 bases, with 7 bases between them. Germline-derived CDR1 and CDR2 are SEHNR and FQNEAQ (reference sequence). The CDR3 loop spans 12 amino acids. CDR3 loop: CASIANTDTQYF. CDR3 in DNA: TGTGCCAGCATAGCAAACACAGATACGCAGTATTTT.

V is TRBV28 and J is TRBJ1-2; a possible D gene is TRBD1 (5 bases). The length of the CDR3 is 14 residues. V was shortened by 4 bases and J by 6 bases, with 15 bases between the two germline ends. The V gene's germline CDR1 is MDHEN and CDR2 SYDVKM. In nucleotides, the CDR3 is TGTGCCAGCAGTTCCCTGGGGCAAGCCCATGGCTACACCTTC. Amino acid sequence: CASSSLGQAHGYTF.

The chain joins TRBV11-3 to TRBJ2-1; D perhaps matches TRBD2 (5 bases). Germline V CDR1 and CDR2: SGHNT, YENEEA. The CDR3 extends over 15 amino acids. V lost 8 bases and J lost 0, with 14 bases in between. The CDR3 reads CASSYRGSSYNEQFF. CDR3 DNA sequence: TGTGCCAGCTCATATCGGGGTAGCTCCTACAATGAGCAGTTCTTC.

The genes are TRBV6-5 and TRBJ1-1; tentative D call: TRBD1 (5 bases). The CDR3 has 12 amino acids. In germline, CDR1 is MNHEY, CDR2 SVGAGI. V dropped 2 bases and J dropped 8 bases, with 9 bases sitting between them. The CDR3 here is CASSYAAGEAFF. The CDR3 DNA reads TGTGCCAGCAGTTACGCCGCAGGGGAAGCTTTCTTT.

The chain carries TRBV2 and TRBJ1-4, with D possibly TRBD1 on 6 matching bases. CDR3 length equals 15 residues. Germline assignment: CDR1 SNHLY and CDR2 FYNNEI. Trimming removed 5 bases from V and 0 bases from J, with 10 bases in between. For the CDR3, the DNA is TGTGCCAGCAGTAAGACAGGCGCAACTAATGAAAAACTGTTTTTT. This translates into CASSKTGATNEKLFF.

The chain uses TRBV6-5 and TRBJ2-6, with a weak D call TRBD1 (5 bases). The CDR3 consists of 15 residues. Trimming shortened V by 8 bases and J by 2 bases, and 13 bases separated the two germline ends. Germline V gene lookup returns CDR1 MNHEY and CDR2 SVGAGI. In nucleotides, the CDR3 is TGTGCCAGCTCCACAGGCTTTACTGGGGCCAACGTCCTGACTTTC. Protein product: CASSTGFTGANVLTF.

The chain carries TRBV5-1 and TRBJ1-6, with D possibly matching TRBD1 (6 bases). The CDR3 sequence is 18 residues long. Germline CDR1 is SGHRS and CDR2 is YFSETQ. V lost 0 bases, J lost 0 bases, and 13 bases lay in between. The CDR3 sequence: CASSLVGTTSSYNSPLHF. The CDR3 region has the DNA TGCGCCAGCAGCTTGGTGGGGACAACTAGCTCCTATAATTCACCCCTCCACTTT.

The chain uses TRBV7-8 and TRBJ1-1; TRBD1 might be the D (5 bases). This CDR3 is 14 amino acids long. Per germline, CDR1 SGHVS and CDR2 FQNEAQ. V shed 1 base and J shed 3 bases, with 9 bases lying between them. The CDR3 bases are TGTGCCAGCAGCTTAGGCAGGGCGGACACTGAAGCTTTCTTT. Residues: CASSLGRADTEAFF. Full variable domain (missing parts from reference TRBV7-8 and TRBJ1-1): GAGVSQSPRYKVAKRGQDVALRCDPISGHVSLFWYQQALGQGPEFLTYFQNEAQLDKSGLPSDRFFAERPEGSVSTLKIQRTQQEDSAVYLCASSLGRADTEAFFGQGTRLTVV.

The V gene is TRBV6-5, the J gene TRBJ1-3; D is undetermined. Germline V gene data show CDR1 as MNHEY and CDR2 as SVGAGI. V was trimmed by 4 bases and J by 4 bases, leaving 8 bases between them. CDR3 length: 13 residues. DNA of the CDR3: TGTGCCAGCAGTTCCGGCGGCGGAAACACCATATATTTT. Residues: CASSSGGGNTIYF.

In DNA form, the CDR3 reads TGCGCCAGCAGCGACGGGGGAGTCTACAATGAGCAGTTCTTC. Translation: CASSDGGVYNEQFF. The chain couples TRBV5-1 to TRBJ2-1; TRBD2 might be the D (6 bases). This CDR3 has 14 amino acids. The ends were cut back, 4 bases at V and 3 bases at J, with 11 bases in the middle. In germline, CDR1 is SGHRS, CDR2 YFSETQ.

This chain connects TRBV7-3 to TRBJ1-1; tentatively, D is TRBD1 (5 bases). Germline lookup yields CDR1 SGHTA and CDR2 FQGTGA. This CDR3 spans 13 amino acids. The V end was cut by 5 bases, the J end by 4 bases, with 11 bases between. The CDR3 DNA sequence: TGTGCCAGCAGCCGTACAGGTGGCACTGAAGCTTTCTTT. This gives the protein CASSRTGGTEAFF.

A few counts support this clone. V is TRBV12-3 or TRBV12-4 and J is TRBJ2-7; a weak D match, TRBD1 (6 bases). The V end lost 5 bases, the J end lost 3 bases, and 11 bases lay between the germline ends. The CDR3 contains 13 residues. The CDR3 loop is CASSQLTGYEQYF. Here the CDR3 DNA reads TGTGCCAGCAGTCAATTGACAGGCTACGAGCAGTACTTC.

The chain has TRBV15 and TRBJ2-3; tentatively, D is TRBD1 (6 bases). V dropped 3 bases and J dropped 5 bases, with 6 bases sitting between them. This CDR3 region has 12 residues. Germline loops: CDR1 LNHNV, CDR2 YYDKDF (reference sequence). CDR3 sequence (DNA): TGTGCCACCAGCAGGACAGGAGATACGCAGTATTTT. As protein: CATSRTGDTQYF.

The sample holds one count of this clone. The chain is built from TRBV6-5 and TRBJ1-5, with a tentative D call TRBD1 (6 bases). CDR1 is MNHEY, CDR2 SVGAGI, per germline. The CDR3 contains 14 residues. V gave up 5 bases and J gave up 0 bases, with 8 bases separating them. CDR3 in amino acids: CASSTGFSNQPQHF. In nucleotides, the CDR3 is TGTGCCAGCAGTACAGGGTTTAGCAATCAGCCCCAGCATTTT.

The chain carries TRBV5-5 and TRBJ1-3, with 9 bases identical to TRBD1. CDR1 SGHKS and CDR2 YYEKEE come from the germline V gene (reference sequence). V lost 2 bases and J lost 4; bases outside the gene matches: 7. This CDR3 has 16 amino acids. In DNA, the CDR3 is TGTGCCAGCAGCTTAGAAGACAGGGGGGGAGGAAACACCATATATTTT. It yields the protein CASSLEDRGGGNTIYF.

This clone appeared a few times. The chain links TRBV4-2 to TRBJ1-5, with a possible D match to TRBD1 (5 bases). The V end was cut by 0 bases, the J end by 5 bases, with 5 bases between. The CDR3 sequence is 13 residues long. Germline V lookup: CDR1 LGHNA, CDR2 YNFKEQ. CDR3 sequence reads: CASSQEQDQPQHF. CDR3 nucleotides: TGTGCCAGCAGCCAAGAACAGGATCAGCCCCAGCATTTT.

In its sample, this clone was seen once. Here the CDR3 reads CASSFGSDYGYTF. The CDR3 bases are TGTGCCAGCAGTTTTGGCAGCGACTATGGCTACACCTTC. This chain joins TRBV12-3 or TRBV12-4 and TRBJ1-2; D unresolved. V lost 3 bases to trimming and J lost 3 bases, with 8 bases between them. This CDR3 has 13 residues.

The chain carries TRBV24-1 and TRBJ2-1; 7 positions match TRBD2. With 8 bases clipped from V and 3 bases from J, the junction kept 12 bases outside the gene matches. CDR3 length: 16 amino acids. The V gene's germline CDR1 is KGHDR and CDR2 SFDVKD. CDR3 nucleotides: TGTGCCACCATTGCGACGAGGCGGGAGTTCTACAATGAGCAGTTCTTC. It specifies CATIATRREFYNEQFF.

The chain combines TRBV20-1 with TRBJ1-1; D unresolved. This CDR3 spans 11 amino acids. Trimming took off 4 bases at V and 5 bases at J, with 8 bases between the two ends. Germline lookup yields CDR1 DFQATT and CDR2 SNEGSKA (reference sequence). As DNA, the CDR3 is TGCAGTGCTAATAAGGAGACTGAAGCTTTCTTT. Protein product: CSANKETEAFF.

This rearrangement joins TRBV4-2 to TRBJ2-2; 13 bases agree with TRBD2. The germline CDR1 and CDR2 sequences are LGHNA and YNFKEQ. Trimming at V came to 4 bases and at J to 0 bases, leaving 8 bases not matched to a gene. CDR3 size: 19 residues. The CDR3, as DNA: TGTGCCAGCAGCCTAACTAGCGGGAGGGCCGATGCGAACACCGGGGAGCTGTTTTTT. This sequence encodes CASSLTSGRADANTGELFF.

The chain employs TRBV5-1 and TRBJ2-7, with D unclear. Germline V gives CDR1 SGHRS, CDR2 YFSETQ. V was cut by 0 bases and J by 0 bases, with 10 bases left in between. This CDR3 region has 15 residues. CDR3 bases: TGCGCCAGCAGCTTGGACAGTTTCACCTCCTACGAGCAGTACTTC. It translates to CASSLDSFTSYEQYF.

The chain couples TRBV6-6 to TRBJ2-7; weak D call: TRBD1 (6 bases). Trimming removed 2 bases from V and 2 bases from J, with 7 bases in between. CDR1 and CDR2 (germline): MNHNY, SVGAGI (reference sequence). The CDR3 runs 13 residues. CDR3 protein: CASSYTGTYEQYF. DNA of the CDR3: TGTGCCAGCAGTTACACAGGGACCTACGAGCAGTACTTC.